This is a list of T cell receptor beta chains from one sample in a study of blood T cell repertoires in COVID-19. This table comes from immunoSEQ multiplex PCR, and its TCRdb copy is limited to in-frame clones, with some not included. This sample carries about 190,000 clones, nearly 90% of them seen once, and the ten largest clones take about 6.8%. Sequencing was performed on peripheral blood. The receptors originated from a middle-aged woman who had recovered from COVID-19. Each CDR3 is given with its conserved first and last residue. The order of the fields is clone size, CDR3 length, V gene, J gene, D gene, CDR3 protein, CDR3 DNA. D genes are given only for firm matches. Some rows mark clone size as missing; the rest say once, few, many or name a class of expanded clone.

clone size: .; CDR3 length: 13; V gene: TRBV19; J gene: TRBJ1-2; D gene: .; CDR3 protein: CASSPRGSYGYTF; CDR3 DNA: TGTGCCAGTAGCCCAAGGGGCTCATATGGCTACACCTTC
clone size: .; CDR3 length: 15; V gene: TRBV18; J gene: TRBJ2-1; D gene: TRBD2; CDR3 protein: CASSPQRELNYEQFF; CDR3 DNA: TGTGCCAGCTCACCTCAGCGGGAGCTAAATTATGAGCAGTTCTTC
clone size: .; CDR3 length: 14; V gene: TRBV19; J gene: TRBJ2-1; D gene: .; CDR3 protein: CASTDTGSGNEQFF; CDR3 DNA: TGTGCCAGTACCGATACAGGGTCAGGCAATGAGCAGTTCTTC
clone size: .; CDR3 length: 15; V gene: TRBV4-3; J gene: TRBJ1-4; D gene: TRBD1; CDR3 protein: CASSRLQGAPEKLFF; CDR3 DNA: TGCGCCAGCAGCCGCCTACAGGGGGCGCCTGAAAAACTGTTTTTT
clone size: .; CDR3 length: 13; V gene: TRBV30; J gene: TRBJ2-7; D gene: TRBD1; CDR3 protein: CAWSWDRGYEQYF; CDR3 DNA: TGTGCCTGGAGCTGGGACAGGGGGTACGAGCAGTACTTC
clone size: once; CDR3 length: 17; V gene: TRBV3-1/TRBV3-2; J gene: TRBJ2-7; D gene: TRBD2; CDR3 protein: CASSQGFVGTSSYEQYF; CDR3 DNA: TGTGCCAGCAGCCAAGGGTTCGTGGGGACTAGCAGCTACGAGCAGTACTTC
clone size: .; CDR3 length: 15; V gene: TRBV5-1; J gene: TRBJ1-5; D gene: .; CDR3 protein: CASSPGHLSNQPQHF; CDR3 DNA: TGCGCCAGCAGCCCGGGACACTTAAGCAATCAGCCCCAGCATTTT
clone size: .; CDR3 length: 13; V gene: TRBV2; J gene: TRBJ2-7; D gene: TRBD2; CDR3 protein: CASRGGVGYEQYF; CDR3 DNA: TGTGCCAGCAGGGGAGGGGTCGGGTACGAGCAGTACTTC
clone size: .; CDR3 length: 13; V gene: TRBV3-1/TRBV3-2; J gene: TRBJ2-3; D gene: .; CDR3 protein: CASSPNGVDTQYF; CDR3 DNA: TGTGCCAGCAGCCCAAACGGGGTAGATACGCAGTATTTT
clone size: .; CDR3 length: 13; V gene: TRBV2; J gene: TRBJ1-5; D gene: .; CDR3 protein: CAVTRTEDQPQHF; CDR3 DNA: TGTGCCGTCACCAGGACAGAGGATCAGCCCCAGCATTTT
clone size: few; CDR3 length: 15; V gene: TRBV7-9; J gene: TRBJ2-2; D gene: TRBD1; CDR3 protein: CASSGTGIDTGELFF; CDR3 DNA: TGTGCCAGCAGCGGGACAGGGATCGACACCGGGGAGCTGTTTTTT
clone size: .; CDR3 length: 15; V gene: TRBV30; J gene: TRBJ1-5; D gene: .; CDR3 protein: CAWSGAAAGNQPQHF; CDR3 DNA: TGTGCCTGGAGTGGGGCGGCGGCGGGGAATCAGCCCCAGCATTTT
clone size: .; CDR3 length: 15; V gene: TRBV9; J gene: TRBJ2-1; D gene: TRBD2; CDR3 protein: CASSVDAGEGNEQFF; CDR3 DNA: TGTGCCAGCAGCGTAGATGCGGGAGAGGGCAATGAGCAGTTCTTC
clone size: .; CDR3 length: 14; V gene: TRBV6-2/TRBV6-3; J gene: TRBJ2-1; D gene: TRBD2; CDR3 protein: CASSGGLAGNEQFF; CDR3 DNA: TGTGCCAGCAGCGGCGGACTAGCGGGCAATGAGCAGTTCTTC
clone size: .; CDR3 length: 13; V gene: TRBV5-6; J gene: TRBJ1-2; D gene: .; CDR3 protein: CASRPEGGYGYTF; CDR3 DNA: TGTGCCAGTCGGCCGGAAGGAGGCTATGGCTACACCTTC
clone size: .; CDR3 length: 15; V gene: TRBV30; J gene: TRBJ2-3; D gene: .; CDR3 protein: CAWSVGGSSTDTQYF; CDR3 DNA: TGTGCCTGGAGTGTAGGCGGTTCGAGCACAGATACGCAGTATTTT
clone size: once; CDR3 length: 15; V gene: TRBV3-1/TRBV3-2; J gene: TRBJ1-3; D gene: .; CDR3 protein: CASSQRHSSGNTIYF; CDR3 DNA: TGTGCCAGCAGCCAGAGACATTCCTCTGGAAACACCATATATTTT
clone size: .; CDR3 length: 13; V gene: TRBV25-1; J gene: TRBJ2-2; D gene: .; CDR3 protein: CASRPDYTGELFF; CDR3 DNA: TGTGCCAGCAGGCCAGACTACACCGGGGAGCTGTTTTTT
clone size: .; CDR3 length: 12; V gene: TRBV10-3; J gene: TRBJ1-2; D gene: TRBD1; CDR3 protein: CAISGDSYGYTF; CDR3 DNA: TGTGCCATCAGCGGGGACAGCTATGGCTACACCTTC
clone size: .; CDR3 length: 13; V gene: TRBV5-1; J gene: TRBJ2-7; D gene: .; CDR3 protein: CASSPRTEYEQYF; CDR3 DNA: TGCGCCAGCAGCCCCCGGACAGAGTACGAGCAGTACTTC
clone size: once; CDR3 length: 14; V gene: TRBV7-6; J gene: TRBJ2-2; D gene: .; CDR3 protein: CASSLEQNTGELFF; CDR3 DNA: TGTGCCAGCAGCTTAGAGCAGAACACCGGGGAGCTGTTTTTT
clone size: .; CDR3 length: 16; V gene: TRBV19; J gene: TRBJ2-7; D gene: .; CDR3 protein: CASSIGGARSSYEQYF; CDR3 DNA: TGTGCCAGTAGTATAGGGGGAGCCCGAAGCTCCTACGAGCAGTACTTC
clone size: .; CDR3 length: 13; V gene: TRBV30; J gene: TRBJ1-5; D gene: TRBD1; CDR3 protein: CAWAGQGNQPQHF; CDR3 DNA: TGTGCCTGGGCAGGACAGGGCAATCAGCCCCAGCATTTT
clone size: .; CDR3 length: 16; V gene: TRBV15; J gene: TRBJ2-5; D gene: .; CDR3 protein: CATSRDREGFQETQYF; CDR3 DNA: TGTGCCACCAGCAGAGATCGGGAAGGATTCCAAGAGACCCAGTACTTC
clone size: .; CDR3 length: 13; V gene: TRBV6-5; J gene: TRBJ1-2; D gene: .; CDR3 protein: CASSHGGASGYTF; CDR3 DNA: TGTGCCAGCAGTCACGGGGGGGCGAGTGGCTACACCTTC
clone size: .; CDR3 length: 14; V gene: TRBV2; J gene: TRBJ2-7; D gene: .; CDR3 protein: CASSGGEGPYEQYF; CDR3 DNA: TGTGCCAGCAGTGGGGGAGAAGGGCCCTACGAGCAGTACTTC
clone size: once; CDR3 length: 15; V gene: TRBV6-5; J gene: TRBJ1-1; D gene: TRBD1; CDR3 protein: CASRLAGTVNTEAFF; CDR3 DNA: TGTGCCAGCAGACTGGCCGGGACAGTGAACACTGAAGCTTTCTTT
clone size: few; CDR3 length: 11; V gene: TRBV12-5; J gene: TRBJ1-1; D gene: TRBD1; CDR3 protein: CASGPTGAAFF; CDR3 DNA: TGTGCTAGTGGTCCGACAGGGGCGGCTTTCTTT
clone size: .; CDR3 length: 17; V gene: TRBV5-1; J gene: TRBJ2-1; D gene: TRBD2; CDR3 protein: CASSALTLAVGGNEQFF; CDR3 DNA: TGCGCCAGCAGCGCCTTAACCCTAGCGGTTGGGGGCAATGAGCAGTTCTTC
clone size: .; CDR3 length: 16; V gene: TRBV5-1; J gene: TRBJ2-2; D gene: .; CDR3 protein: CASSDEWGAKAGELFF; CDR3 DNA: TGCGCCAGCAGCGACGAGTGGGGCGCGAAGGCCGGGGAGCTGTTTTTT
clone size: .; CDR3 length: 15; V gene: TRBV5-4; J gene: TRBJ2-1; D gene: TRBD2; CDR3 protein: CASSYWEGAYNEQFF; CDR3 DNA: TGTGCCAGCAGCTACTGGGAGGGCGCATACAATGAGCAGTTCTTC
clone size: .; CDR3 length: 18; V gene: TRBV24-1; J gene: TRBJ1-1; D gene: TRBD1; CDR3 protein: CATSDEPRTGGLDTEAFF; CDR3 DNA: TGTGCCACCAGTGATGAGCCGCGGACAGGGGGCTTGGACACTGAAGCTTTCTTT
clone size: .; CDR3 length: 15; V gene: TRBV7-8; J gene: TRBJ1-2; D gene: TRBD1; CDR3 protein: CASSLLGGQGYGYTF; CDR3 DNA: TGTGCCAGCAGCTTACTTGGGGGACAGGGATATGGCTACACCTTC
clone size: .; CDR3 length: 16; V gene: TRBV2; J gene: TRBJ1-2; D gene: .; CDR3 protein: CASSESRRGPNYGYTF; CDR3 DNA: TGTGCCAGCAGTGAATCACGGCGGGGGCCGAACTATGGCTACACCTTC
clone size: .; CDR3 length: 15; V gene: TRBV2; J gene: TRBJ1-4; D gene: TRBD1; CDR3 protein: CASSLAGQGREKLFF; CDR3 DNA: TGTGCCAGCAGCTTGGCGGGACAGGGGCGTGAAAAACTGTTTTTT
clone size: .; CDR3 length: 16; V gene: TRBV4-2; J gene: TRBJ2-1; D gene: TRBD2; CDR3 protein: CASSQVPAGSRNEQFF; CDR3 DNA: TGTGCCAGCAGCCAAGTTCCAGCGGGGAGTCGTAATGAGCAGTTCTTC
clone size: .; CDR3 length: 15; V gene: TRBV18; J gene: TRBJ1-2; D gene: TRBD1; CDR3 protein: CASSPPTGANYGYTF; CDR3 DNA: TGTGCCAGCTCACCACCGACAGGGGCAAACTATGGCTACACCTTC
clone size: .; CDR3 length: 15; V gene: TRBV3-1/TRBV3-2; J gene: TRBJ2-3; D gene: .; CDR3 protein: CASSKWPGDTDTQYF; CDR3 DNA: TGTGCCAGCAGCAAATGGCCCGGGGACACAGATACGCAGTATTTT
clone size: .; CDR3 length: 21; V gene: TRBV14; J gene: TRBJ2-1; D gene: TRBD1; CDR3 protein: CASSSGTGGLLAESSYNEQFF; CDR3 DNA: TGTGCCAGCAGCTCCGGGACAGGGGGCTTACTAGCGGAGAGCTCCTACAATGAGCAGTTCTTC
clone size: few; CDR3 length: 15; V gene: TRBV3-1/TRBV3-2; J gene: TRBJ1-1; D gene: .; CDR3 protein: CASSQSYKRNTEAFF; CDR3 DNA: TGTGCCAGCAGCCAATCTTATAAGCGGAACACTGAAGCTTTCTTT
clone size: .; CDR3 length: 12; V gene: TRBV30; J gene: TRBJ1-1; D gene: .; CDR3 protein: CAWGQSNTEAFF; CDR3 DNA: TGTGCCTGGGGACAGTCGAACACTGAAGCTTTCTTT
clone size: .; CDR3 length: 15; V gene: TRBV3-1/TRBV3-2; J gene: TRBJ2-1; D gene: TRBD2; CDR3 protein: CASSQGLAAPNEQFF; CDR3 DNA: TGTGCCAGCAGCCAAGGACTAGCGGCCCCCAATGAGCAGTTCTTC
clone size: .; CDR3 length: 15; V gene: TRBV3-1/TRBV3-2; J gene: TRBJ1-1; D gene: .; CDR3 protein: CASSQGPQRGTEAFF; CDR3 DNA: TGTGCCAGCAGCCAAGGACCCCAAAGGGGGACAGAAGCTTTCTTT
clone size: .; CDR3 length: 13; V gene: TRBV12-3/TRBV12-4; J gene: TRBJ1-5; D gene: .; CDR3 protein: CASSPDSNQPQHF; CDR3 DNA: TGTGCCAGCAGTCCAGATAGCAATCAGCCCCAGCATTTT
clone size: .; CDR3 length: 14; V gene: TRBV29-1; J gene: TRBJ1-2; D gene: .; CDR3 protein: CSVSAEGLGYGYTF; CDR3 DNA: TGCAGCGTTTCCGCGGAGGGGTTAGGCTATGGCTACACCTTC
clone size: .; CDR3 length: 14; V gene: TRBV3-1/TRBV3-2; J gene: TRBJ1-1; D gene: .; CDR3 protein: CASSQEGGVTEAFF; CDR3 DNA: TGTGCCAGCAGCCAAGAGGGGGGAGTTACTGAAGCTTTCTTT
clone size: .; CDR3 length: 14; V gene: TRBV19; J gene: TRBJ2-7; D gene: TRBD1; CDR3 protein: CASRMTGVDHEQYF; CDR3 DNA: TGTGCCAGTAGAATGACAGGGGTTGATCACGAGCAGTACTTC
clone size: .; CDR3 length: 14; V gene: TRBV7-9; J gene: TRBJ2-1; D gene: TRBD2; CDR3 protein: CASTRGTSGSHMFF; CDR3 DNA: TGTGCCAGCACCCGAGGAACTAGCGGGAGTCATATGTTCTTC
clone size: .; CDR3 length: 15; V gene: TRBV15; J gene: TRBJ2-7; D gene: TRBD1; CDR3 protein: CATSRDGQGSYEQYF; CDR3 DNA: TGTGCCACCAGCAGAGACGGACAGGGTTCTTACGAGCAGTACTTC
clone size: .; CDR3 length: 16; V gene: TRBV6-1; J gene: TRBJ2-1; D gene: TRBD1; CDR3 protein: CASSERQGRAAYEQFF; CDR3 DNA: TGTGCCAGCAGTGAGAGACAGGGCCGGGCGGCTTATGAGCAGTTCTTC
clone size: once; CDR3 length: 11; V gene: TRBV6-5; J gene: TRBJ1-2; D gene: .; CDR3 protein: CASSRQSGYTF; CDR3 DNA: TGTGCCAGCAGTAGACAGTCGGGCTACACCTTC
clone size: .; CDR3 length: 16; V gene: TRBV6-1; J gene: TRBJ1-6; D gene: TRBD1; CDR3 protein: CASSDARTGSWGALHF; CDR3 DNA: TGTGCCAGCAGTGACGCCCGGACAGGCTCTTGGGGAGCCCTCCACTTT
clone size: few; CDR3 length: 12; V gene: TRBV6-1; J gene: TRBJ1-5; D gene: .; CDR3 protein: CASSEVSRAQHF; CDR3 DNA: TGTGCCAGCAGTGAAGTTTCCAGGGCCCAGCATTTT
clone size: .; CDR3 length: 11; V gene: TRBV20-1; J gene: TRBJ1-1; D gene: TRBD1; CDR3 protein: CSARQGVEAFF; CDR3 DNA: TGCAGTGCTAGACAGGGGGTTGAAGCTTTCTTT
clone size: .; CDR3 length: 14; V gene: TRBV3-1/TRBV3-2; J gene: TRBJ1-3; D gene: .; CDR3 protein: CASSPTVLVGTIYF; CDR3 DNA: TGTGCCAGCAGCCCCACAGTCCTGGTAGGCACCATATATTTT